Listed below are T cell receptor beta chains from one sample, sequenced in a study of regulatory T cells in long-lasting Graves disease. One entry per CDR3 protein, called by TCRdb with MiXCR from the multiplex PCR reads. The data show fewer than 550,000 distinct CDR3 sequences, around a fifth seen once. This specimen consisted of peripheral blood mononuclear cells (PBMCs), obtained when the disease was refractory, from a patient treated with antithyroid drugs. All receptors come from a female donor with Graves disease. CDR3s include the opening cysteine and the closing phenylalanine or tryptophan. A D gene is named only where the DNA matches it firmly. Not all rows give a size; the values are once, few, many and, for expanded clones, a class.

TRBJ2-1 | TRBV12-3/TRBV12-4 | . | TRBD2 | CASSPGLAGGIYNEQFF | TGTGCCAGCAGTCCGGGACTAGCGGGGGGGATTTACAATGAGCAGTTCTTC
TRBJ2-1 | TRBV6-5 | once | . | CASSWRPPEQFF | TGTGCCAGCAGTTGGCGGCCCCCTGAGCAGTTCTTC
TRBJ1-2 | TRBV4-1 | few | TRBD1 | CASSHGGTGQGNYGYTF | TGCGCCAGCAGCCATGGAGGGACAGGTCAGGGGAACTATGGCTACACCTTC
TRBJ1-1 | TRBV28 | many | . | CASSAGQNTEAFF | TGTGCCAGCAGCGCGGGGCAGAACACTGAAGCTTTCTTT
TRBJ2-1 | TRBV12-3/TRBV12-4 | . | TRBD1 | CASSFWDSYNEQFF | TGTGCCAGCAGTTTCTGGGACAGCTACAATGAGCAGTTCTTC
TRBJ2-2 | TRBV12-3/TRBV12-4 | many | . | CASSPRGAGELFF | TGTGCCAGCAGTCCCAGGGGAGCCGGGGAGCTGTTTTTT
TRBJ1-5 | TRBV28 | . | TRBD1 | CASRQGNQPQHF | TGTGCCAGTAGACAGGGAAATCAGCCCCAGCATTTT
TRBJ1-2 | TRBV6-1 | . | . | CASGEIQRTDYGYTF | TGTGCCAGCGGCGAAATTCAGAGGACAGACTATGGCTACACCTTC
TRBJ1-2 | TRBV18 | . | TRBD1 | CASSQPTGIGGYTF | TGTGCCAGCTCACAACCGACAGGGATAGGGGGCTACACCTTC
TRBJ1-6 | TRBV4-1 | . | . | CASSSPTAAKRPLHF | TGCGCCAGCAGCTCCCCGACGGCGGCAAAGAGACCCCTCCACTTT
TRBJ1-2 | TRBV7-2 | . | . | CASSQDHGGASYGYTF | TGCGCCAGCAGCCAAGATCACGGCGGGGCCAGCTATGGCTACACCTTC
TRBJ2-5 | TRBV6-2/TRBV6-3 | many | TRBD1 | CASSYSGQGQETQYF | TGTGCCAGCAGTTACTCGGGACAGGGACAAGAGACCCAGTACTTC
TRBJ2-1 | TRBV28 | . | . | CAAGKEGLGREQFF | TGTGCCGCGGGAAAAGAGGGGCTGGGTCGGGAGCAGTTCTTC
TRBJ2-2 | TRBV6-2/TRBV6-3 | . | . | CASSYPPGREGSGELFF | TGTGCCAGCAGTTACCCGCCGGGGCGGGAAGGGAGCGGGGAGCTGTTTTTT
TRBJ2-7 | TRBV12-3/TRBV12-4 | many | TRBD1 | CASSLSDRVSLGAYEQYF | TGTGCCAGCAGTTTATCGGACAGGGTATCTTTAGGGGCCTACGAGCAGTACTTC
TRBJ2-1 | TRBV28 | few | . | CASSLASEDNEQFF | TGTGCCAGCAGTTTAGCTAGCGAAGATAATGAGCAGTTCTTC
TRBJ2-1 | TRBV7-8 | . | TRBD2 | CASSLVLAGGLSSCNEQFF | TGTGCCAGCAGCTTGGTACTAGCGGGAGGCCTGAGCTCCTGCAATGAGCAGTTCTTC
TRBJ2-1 | TRBV12-3/TRBV12-4 | . | . | CASREPGLVQFF | TGTGCCAGCAGGGAGCCGGGACTTGTTCAGTTCTTC
TRBJ2-4 | TRBV7-2 | . | . | CASSPQSLAKNIQYF | TGTGCCAGCAGCCCCCAGTCCCTAGCCAAAAACATTCAGTACTTC
TRBJ1-2 | TRBV28 | many | TRBD1 | CASQGTGVVGYTF | TGTGCCAGCCAAGGGACAGGGGTTGTGGGCTACACCTTC
TRBJ1-2 | TRBV20-1 | . | . | CSARDRAASTFTF | TGCAGTGCTAGAGATCGGGCAGCCTCGACTTTCACCTTC
TRBJ2-7 | TRBV28 | many | TRBD2 | CASRLSGGGGYEQYF | TGTGCCAGCAGGCTTAGCGGGGGGGGCGGCTACGAGCAGTACTTC
TRBJ2-7 | TRBV7-2 | many | . | CASSAAGTSYEQYF | TGTGCCAGCAGCGCAGCGGGCACTTCTTACGAGCAGTACTTC
TRBJ2-1 | TRBV28 | many | . | CASSHYGRPSYNEQFF | TGTGCCAGCAGTCATTACGGACGGCCATCCTACAATGAGCAGTTCTTC
TRBJ1-6 | TRBV7-2 | . | . | CASSLTRIYYNSPLHF | TGTGCCAGCAGCCTTACACGGATATACTATAATTCACCCCTCCACTTC
TRBJ1-6 | TRBV6-1 | . | . | CASNRNSPLHF | TGTGCCAGCAATCGAAATTCACCCCTCCACTTT
TRBJ2-5 | TRBV6-1 | many | . | CASSIGGGETQYF | TGTGCCAGCAGCATCGGCGGCGGGGAGACCCAGTACTTC
TRBJ1-4 | TRBV10-3 | many | . | CAISESRGQTDNEKLFF | TGTGCCATCAGTGAGTCGAGAGGTCAAACCGATAATGAAAAACTGTTTTTT
TRBJ2-5 | TRBV12-3/TRBV12-4 | few | . | CASRLALQETQYF | TGTGCCAGCAGACTAGCCCTACAAGAGACCCAGTACTTC
TRBJ1-2 | TRBV20-1 | many | . | CSAKPDRYGYTF | TGCAGTGCTAAGCCTGATCGGTATGGCTACACCTTC
TRBJ2-5 | TRBV7-2 | . | . | CASRLAPEQGETQYF | TGTGCCAGCAGGTTGGCCCCGGAGCAGGGTGAGACCCAGTACTTC
TRBJ1-2 | TRBV19 | few | TRBD1 | CASSIDRGLYGYTF | TGTGCCAGTAGTATCGACAGGGGGCTTTATGGCTACACCTTC
TRBJ1-2 | TRBV5-4 | . | . | CASSFPAGPTYGYTF | TGTGCCAGCAGCTTCCCCGCAGGACCGACGTATGGCTACACCTTC
TRBJ1-1 | TRBV19 | . | . | CASSLPPAGFRNTEAFF | TGTGCCAGTAGTCTTCCCCCAGCAGGGTTCAGGAACACTGAAGCTTTCTTT
TRBJ1-2 | TRBV2 | many | . | CASSDQQVGGYTF | TGTGCCAGCAGTGACCAACAGGTGGGAGGCTACACCTTC
TRBJ2-7 | TRBV12-3/TRBV12-4 | . | . | CASSLKQGSSYEQYF | TGTGCCAGCAGTTTAAAACAGGGAAGCTCCTACGAGCAGTACTTC
TRBJ1-2 | TRBV30 | . | . | CAWTIDHDLGYTF | TGTGCCTGGACCATTGACCACGACCTTGGCTACACCTTC
TRBJ2-2 | TRBV11-3 | many | . | CASSTRDGKNTGELFF | TGTGCCAGCAGCACCCGGGACGGGAAGAACACCGGGGAGCTGTTTTTT
TRBJ2-7 | TRBV4-2 | few | TRBD1 | CASSQDLGRQGALYEQYF | TGTGCCAGCAGCCAAGATTTAGGGAGACAGGGGGCTCTCTACGAGCAGTACTTC
TRBJ2-1 | TRBV20-1 | . | . | CSAPAAGGAYNEQFF | TGCAGTGCACCGGCAGCCGGGGGTGCATACAATGAGCAGTTCTTC